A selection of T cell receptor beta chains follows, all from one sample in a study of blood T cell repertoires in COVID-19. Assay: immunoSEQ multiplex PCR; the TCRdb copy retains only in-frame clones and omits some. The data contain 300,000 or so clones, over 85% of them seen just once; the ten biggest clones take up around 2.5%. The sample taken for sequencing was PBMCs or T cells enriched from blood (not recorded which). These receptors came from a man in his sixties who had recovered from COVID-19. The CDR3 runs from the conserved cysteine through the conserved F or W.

CASSHNRGGYEQYF TRBV4-3
CSVERQGDNGYTF TRBV29-1
CSVVFHSHYGYTF TRBV29-1
CASSQGTGVGNTIYF TRBV3-1/TRBV3-2
CASSLGYTGELFF TRBV12-3/TRBV12-4
CASTGQKTSAEQFF TRBV11-3
CASSRTGNYGYTF TRBV12-3/TRBV12-4
CASSILGGPYGYTF TRBV19
CASSLTSGRYEQYF TRBV25-1
CAIGKREGFGELFF TRBV10-3
CSVSRGTNEKLFF TRBV29-1
CASSQDSRTSIRTQYF TRBV3-1/TRBV3-2
CARVGTGAIQETQYF TRBV10-3
CASSLATGTGGPWGETQYF TRBV7-2
CASSQVANQPQHF TRBV4-2
CASALQGASGYNEQFF TRBV7-8
CASSRDWISGNTIYF TRBV4-2
CSVVSGLGQPQHF TRBV29-1
CASTPTAGGWAFF TRBV5-1
CASSHRTGQETQYF TRBV2
CAWTLGTGGRAFF TRBV30
CASSLGLMNTEAFF TRBV13
CASSIRDTDTQYF TRBV2